This TCR beta chain was sequenced for a study of blood T cell repertoires in COVID-19. Authors' data handling: From reference gene primer amplification, estimates of nucleated cell counts were derived. Assay: immunoSEQ multiplex PCR; the TCRdb copy retains only in-frame clones and omits some. The DNA was the basis for D and trimming; V, J and clone size are from that table. The sample has 210,000 or so clones; more than 85% are singletons. CDR3 size: 14 residues. The germline V gene encodes CDR1 SGHNT and CDR2 YYREEE (reference sequence). V shed 2 bases and J shed 0 bases, with 8 bases lying between them.

The sequence was collected from a man aged 35-49 years with active or convalescent COVID-19. The chain uses TRBV5-4 and TRBJ1-2; D is undetermined. Sequenced sample: peripheral blood. CDR3 sequence reads: CASSFSQTNYGYTF. CDR3 nucleotide sequence: TGTGCCAGCAGCTTCTCACAGACTAACTATGGCTACACCTTC. The variable domain in full, with the rest retrieved from reference TRBV5-4 and TRBJ1-2, is ETGVTQSPTHLIKTRGQQVTLRCSSQSGHNTVSWYQQALGQGPQFIFQYYREEENGRGNFPPRFSGLQFPNYSSELNVNALELDDSALYLCASSFSQTNYGYTFGSGTRLTVV.